This T cell receptor beta chain is drawn from a study of identical twins. Broader study findings: Models predicted too little out-of-frame TCR alpha sharing in monozygotic twins.

This clonotype was counted between two and nine times. Its antigen remains unknown. In germline, CDR1 is MNHEY, CDR2 SVGAGI. The trim removed 6 bases at V and 7 bases at J, leaving 10 bases unmatched. The CDR3 is made up of 16 amino acids. With template switching, a universal primer site was added, and the cDNA carried unique molecular identifiers. TCRdb ran MiXCR on the 5' RACE reads and lists one entry per CDR3 protein. Of 1.5 million to 2 million distinct CDR3 sequences detected, about 32% appear once; the ten largest clones hold 0.25% to 0.3%. The source material was cord blood. This TCR derives from a newborn girl in good health. The chain combines TRBV6-5 with TRBJ2-1, with 12 bases matching TRBD2. This CDR3 reads CASRITPTSGRNEQFF. The CDR3 DNA follows: TGTGCCAGCAGGATTACCCCGACTAGCGGGAGAAATGAGCAGTTCTTC.